The 15 T cell receptor beta chains presented below share a single source sample, sequenced in a study of cytomegalovirus exposure and HLA in healthy donors. Use of 60 Vbeta and 13 Jbeta primers characterized the PCR. Assay: immunoSEQ multiplex PCR; the TCRdb copy retains only in-frame clones and omits some. This table has around 100,000 clones, roughly 66% appearing once. The sequencing sample was made of PBMCs. The receptors were sampled from a woman aged 45-59 years in good health and CMV-seronegative.

The J gene is TRBJ1-5, the V gene TRBV7-2, with a tentative D call TRBD1 (6 bases). This CDR3 contains 14 residues. Trimming removed 5 bases from V and 1 base from J, with 9 bases in between. CDR1 and CDR2 (germline): SGHTA, FQGNSA. The CDR3 spells CASSGTPSNQPQHF. In DNA form, the CDR3 reads TGTGCCAGCAGCGGGACACCGAGCAATCAGCCCCAGCATTTT.

This clone was seen a few times. The chain combines TRBV5-4 with TRBJ2-7; a possible D gene is TRBD2 (7 bases). The V and J ends lost 4 bases and 7 bases respectively, with 21 bases between them. Germline lookup yields CDR1 SGHNT and CDR2 YYREEE (reference sequence). This CDR3 spans 15 amino acids. This chain's CDR3 is CASSRGSGRGGEQYF. DNA for the CDR3: TGTGCCAGCAGCCGTGGGAGTGGCAGGGGAGGGGAGCAGTACTTC.

CDR3 coding DNA: TGCAGCGTTGTACCCATAGCCTCACTTGGGACAGGGAACACCTACGAGCAGTACTTC. It translates to CSVVPIASLGTGNTYEQYF. The genes are TRBV29-1 and TRBJ2-7; 9 nucleotides match TRBD1. The CDR3 extends over 19 amino acids. From germline, CDR1 is SQVTM and CDR2 ANQGSEA. V was pared by 4 bases and J by 2 bases, with 21 bases of the junction left unmatched.

V is TRBV5-1 and J is TRBJ2-3; D remains ambiguous. The CDR3 totals 15 residues. Germline loops: CDR1 SGHRS, CDR2 YFSETQ. The V gene lost 4 bases and the J gene lost 4 bases, with 16 bases spanning the gap. CDR3 region: CASSEVSSEADTQYF. The CDR3 DNA reads TGCGCCAGCAGCGAGGTGTCGAGTGAAGCAGATACGCAGTATTTT. Together with reference TRBV5-1 and TRBJ2-3, the CDR3 gives the full variable domain: KAGVTQTPRYLIKTRGQQVTLSCSPISGHRSVSWYQQTPGQGLQFLFEYFSETQRNKGNFPGRFSGRQFSNSRSEMNVSTLELGDSALYLCASSEVSSEADTQYFGPGTRLTVL.

The chain uses TRBV19 and TRBJ2-3; 10 nucleotides align to TRBD1. In germline, CDR1 is LNHDA, CDR2 SQIVND (reference sequence). With V trimmed by 4 bases and J by 5 bases, 12 bases remained unmatched. The CDR3 spans 17 residues. The CDR3, as DNA: TGTGCCAGTAGTACCTTCGGGACAGGGGCGCGTAGAGATACGCAGTATTTT. As protein: CASSTFGTGARRDTQYF.

The rearrangement joins TRBV6-6 to TRBJ1-4; maybe TRBD1 (6 bases). Deletions cut 6 bases from V and 0 bases from J, with 11 bases between. Looked up from germline, CDR1 is MNHNY and CDR2 is SVGAGI (reference sequence). The CDR3 has 15 residues. The CDR3 DNA reads TGTGCCAGCAGAGTACAGGGTGCAACTAATGAAAAACTGTTTTTT. The encoded protein is CASRVQGATNEKLFF.

V is TRBV28 and J is TRBJ1-5; D possibly corresponds to TRBD1 (5 bases). Germline V gene data show CDR1 as MDHEN and CDR2 as SYDVKM. This CDR3 is 15 amino acids long. The V gene lost 7 bases and the J gene lost 4 bases, with 17 bases spanning the gap. CDR3 residues: CASTWGVERNQPQHF. CDR3 sequence (DNA): TGTGCCAGCACCTGGGGGGTTGAGAGAAATCAGCCCCAGCATTTT.

CDR3 sequence reads: CASRRTGGSSYEQYF. CDR3 bases: TGTGCCAGCAGACGGACAGGGGGGAGCTCCTACGAGCAGTACTTC. This chain links TRBV7-2 with TRBJ2-7; 10 positions match TRBD1. This CDR3 spans 15 amino acids. The J segment lost 0 bases and the V segment lost 6 bases, leaving 5 bases of the junction unmatched. Germline V gene sequence: CDR1 SGHTA, CDR2 FQGNSA.

The rearrangement joins TRBV7-3 to TRBJ2-2, with 9 bases aligning to TRBD2. Trimming at V came to 5 bases and at J to 6 bases, leaving 10 bases not matched to a gene. The germline V gene has CDR1 SGHTA and CDR2 FQGTGA. The CDR3 totals 16 residues. The CDR3 loop reads CASSRLAGVKPGELFF. DNA of the CDR3: TGTGCCAGCAGCCGATTAGCGGGAGTTAAGCCCGGGGAGCTGTTTTTT.

The chain has TRBV6-6 and TRBJ2-7; TRBD1 matches 8 bases. The CDR3 runs to 14 residues. Trimming removed 4 bases from V and 5 bases from J; junction bases left unmatched: 7. Germline V CDR1 and CDR2: MNHNY, SVGAGI (reference sequence). The CDR3 region has the DNA TGTGCCAGCAGTTCCCGGGACAGGACGGACGAGCAGTACTTC. This encodes CASSSRDRTDEQYF.

The chain uses TRBV5-4 and TRBJ2-5; 9 bases align to TRBD1. The CDR3 is 15 amino acids. Per the germline V gene, CDR1 is SGHNT and CDR2 is YYREEE (reference sequence). Trimming removed 4 bases from V and 4 bases from J; junction bases left unmatched: 8. Here the CDR3 reads CASSPLDRGGETQYF. The CDR3 bases are TGTGCCAGCAGCCCCCTGGACAGGGGAGGAGAGACCCAGTACTTC.

V and J are TRBV6-5 and TRBJ1-2; D might be TRBD1 (6 bases). The CDR3 is 14 residues long. V lost 5 bases to trimming and J lost 0 bases, with 10 bases between them. The V gene's germline CDR1 is MNHEY and CDR2 SVGAGI. The CDR3 DNA reads TGTGCCAGCAGTCCCACAGGGTCTAACTATGGCTACACCTTC. Its translation: CASSPTGSNYGYTF.

V and J are TRBV28 and TRBJ2-7, with a weak D call TRBD2 (6 bases). The CDR3 consists of 13 residues. The germline V gene has CDR1 MDHEN and CDR2 SYDVKM. The germline V and J ends were trimmed by 8 bases and 3 bases, with 14 bases remaining between them. DNA for the CDR3: TGTGCCAGCGTTCGTAGCGGAAGCTACGAGCAGTACTTC. Amino acid sequence: CASVRSGSYEQYF.

The genes are TRBV29-1 and TRBJ2-3, with 10 bases lining up with TRBD1. From germline, CDR1 is SQVTM and CDR2 ANQGSEA. The CDR3 length is 14 residues. Unmatched junction bases numbered 4, after V lost 2 bases and J lost 5 bases. Here the CDR3 reads CSVEPGQGKDTQYF. The CDR3 nucleotides read TGCAGCGTTGAACCGGGACAGGGGAAAGATACGCAGTATTTT.

This chain connects TRBV9 to TRBJ1-1; 7 bases are a match to TRBD1. The CDR3 consists of 14 residues. Germline lookup yields CDR1 SGDLS and CDR2 YYNGEE. The J segment lost 3 bases and the V segment lost 3 bases, leaving 5 bases of the junction unmatched. The CDR3 DNA sequence: TGTGCCAGCAGCGAACAGGGGAAGCACACTGAAGCTTTCTTT. Residues: CASSEQGKHTEAFF.